The T cell receptor (beta chain) under discussion was sequenced for a study of T cells in Graves' hyperthyroidism and ophthalmopathy. Findings of the study overall: In simple terms, a model built on 13 V-J features told ophthalmopathy apart from stable hyperthyroidism. Most thyroid-expanded clonotypes above 0.001 were also found in blood.

This clonotype was recorded at least ten times. Its antigen is not identified. Amplification targeted TCR beta CDR3 regions from RNA transcripts. During a first-round RT-PCR of the TCR CDR3, the HTBI primer set was used. TCRdb ran MiXCR on the multiplex PCR reads and lists one entry per CDR3 protein. The sample lists fewer than 800,000 distinct CDR3 sequences, about 15% occurring once. Pregnant or lactating patients were excluded, as were those with uncontrolled infection or other autoimmune disease. Diagnostic decisions used clinical symptoms, serum thyroxine and TRAb, thyroid ultrasound and orbital computed tomography. The sequenced sample was blood. This TCR derives from a man aged 18 to 29 with Graves' hyperthyroidism.

The CDR3 DNA reads TGTGCCACCAGTGATTCCGACAGTTTCACTGAAGCTTTCTTT. Its protein product is CATSDSDSFTEAFF. The J gene is TRBJ1-1, the V gene TRBV24-1; tentatively, D is TRBD1 (5 bases). The CDR3 runs to 14 residues. The V and J ends lost 2 bases and 4 bases respectively, with 10 bases between them. CDR1 and CDR2 (germline): KGHDR, SFDVKD.